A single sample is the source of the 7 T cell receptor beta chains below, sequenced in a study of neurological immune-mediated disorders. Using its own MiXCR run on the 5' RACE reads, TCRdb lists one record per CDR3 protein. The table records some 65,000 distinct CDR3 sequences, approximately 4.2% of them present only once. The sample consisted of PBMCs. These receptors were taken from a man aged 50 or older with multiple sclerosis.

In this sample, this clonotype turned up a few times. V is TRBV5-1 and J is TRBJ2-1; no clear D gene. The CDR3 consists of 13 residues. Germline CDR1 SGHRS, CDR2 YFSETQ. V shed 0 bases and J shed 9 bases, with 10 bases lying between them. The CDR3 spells CASSLEIVSEQFF. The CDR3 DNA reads TGCGCCAGCAGCTTGGAGATAGTAAGTGAGCAGTTCTTC.

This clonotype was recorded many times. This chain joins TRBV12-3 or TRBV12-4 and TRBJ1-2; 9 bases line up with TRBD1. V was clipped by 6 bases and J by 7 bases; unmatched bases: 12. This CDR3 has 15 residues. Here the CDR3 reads CASSAQGARFGGYTF. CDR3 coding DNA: TGTGCCAGCAGCGCACAGGGGGCGCGGTTCGGTGGCTACACCTTC.

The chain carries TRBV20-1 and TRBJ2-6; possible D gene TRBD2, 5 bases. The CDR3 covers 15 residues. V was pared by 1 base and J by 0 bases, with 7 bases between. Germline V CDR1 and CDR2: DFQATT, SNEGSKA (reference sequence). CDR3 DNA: TGCAGTGCTAGAGGCACTAGCTCTGGGGCCAACGTCCTGACTTTC. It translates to CSARGTSSGANVLTF.

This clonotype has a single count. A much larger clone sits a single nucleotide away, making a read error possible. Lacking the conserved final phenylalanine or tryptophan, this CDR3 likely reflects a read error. CDR3 bases: TGTGCCAGCAGTTACAGCCCTGGGGCCAACGTCCTGACTATC. This gives the protein CASSYSPGANVLTI. The chain employs TRBV6-5 and TRBJ2-6; no reliable D call. The CDR3 consists of 14 residues. CDR1 is MNHEY, CDR2 SVGAGI, per germline. Trimming stripped 2 bases from V and 2 bases from J, with 4 bases between.

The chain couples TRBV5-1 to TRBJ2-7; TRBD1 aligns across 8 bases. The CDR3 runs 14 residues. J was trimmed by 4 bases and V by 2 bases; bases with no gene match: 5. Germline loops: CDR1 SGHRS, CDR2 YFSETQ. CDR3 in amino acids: CASSFGTGLYEQYF. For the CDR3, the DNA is TGCGCCAGCAGCTTCGGGACAGGCTTATACGAGCAGTACTTC.

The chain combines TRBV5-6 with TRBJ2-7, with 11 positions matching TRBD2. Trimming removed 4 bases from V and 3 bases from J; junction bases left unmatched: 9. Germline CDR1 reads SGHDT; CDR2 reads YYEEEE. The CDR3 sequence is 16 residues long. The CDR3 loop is CASSVLGTSGHYEQYV. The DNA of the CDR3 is TGTGCCAGCAGCGTCCTGGGGACTAGCGGTCACTACGAGCAGTACGTC.

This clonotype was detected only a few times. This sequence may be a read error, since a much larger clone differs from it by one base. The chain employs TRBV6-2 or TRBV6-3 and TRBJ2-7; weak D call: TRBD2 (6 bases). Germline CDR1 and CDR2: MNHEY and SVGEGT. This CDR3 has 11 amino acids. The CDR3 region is CASRTRETGNF. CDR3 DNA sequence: TGTGCCAGCAGGACTAGGGAAACAGGCAACTTC.